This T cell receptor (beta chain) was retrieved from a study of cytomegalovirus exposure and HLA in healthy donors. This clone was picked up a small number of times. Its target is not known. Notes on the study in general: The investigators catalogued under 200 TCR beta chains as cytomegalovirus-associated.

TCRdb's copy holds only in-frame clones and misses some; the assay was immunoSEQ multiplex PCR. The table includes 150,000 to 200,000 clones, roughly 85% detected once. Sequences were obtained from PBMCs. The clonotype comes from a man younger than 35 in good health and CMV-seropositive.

CDR3 loop: CASSQWTGDYEQYF. CDR3 bases: TGCGCCAGCAGCCAATGGACAGGGGACTACGAGCAGTACTTC. J is TRBJ2-7 and V is TRBV4-1; 9 bases line up with TRBD1. The CDR3 extends over 14 amino acids. Unmatched junction bases numbered 2, after V lost 2 bases and J lost 3 bases. Germline V CDR1 and CDR2: MGHRA, YSYEKL.